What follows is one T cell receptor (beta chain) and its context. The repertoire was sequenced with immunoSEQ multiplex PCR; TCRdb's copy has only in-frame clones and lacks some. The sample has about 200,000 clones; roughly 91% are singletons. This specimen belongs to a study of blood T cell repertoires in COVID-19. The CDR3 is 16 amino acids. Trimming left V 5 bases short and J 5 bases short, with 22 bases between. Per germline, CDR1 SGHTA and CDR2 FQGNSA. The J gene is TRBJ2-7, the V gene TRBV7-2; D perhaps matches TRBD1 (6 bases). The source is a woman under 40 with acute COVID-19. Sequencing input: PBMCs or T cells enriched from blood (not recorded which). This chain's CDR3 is CASSPFPQGRLDEQYF. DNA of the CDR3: TGTGCCAGCAGCCCCTTCCCCCAGGGGCGGTTAGACGAGCAGTACTTC.